This record concerns one TCR beta chain sequence. Its specificity is unknown. This sample is part of a study of T cells in Graves' hyperthyroidism and ophthalmopathy. General study points: Ophthalmopathy got predicted by the model a median about six months before its onset. Most thyroid clonotypes that were expanded above 0.001 also turned up in blood.

The TCR beta CDR3 regions underwent amplification using RNA transcripts as the source. During a first-round RT-PCR of the TCR CDR3, the HTBI primer set was used. TCRdb re-analysed the multiplex PCR reads in MiXCR, keeping a single row per CDR3 protein. This table holds 560,000 or so distinct CDR3 sequences, around 45% found once. The CDR3 has 14 amino acids. Germline V gene sequence: CDR1 SNHLY, CDR2 FYNNEI. V lost 6 bases and J 8 bases, leaving 14 bases between the germline ends. With a duration under 2 months, the hyperthyroidism was newly diagnosed in patients aged 18 to 65. Uncontrolled infection, other autoimmune disease, pregnancy and lactation each barred patients from inclusion.

This clonotype was obtained from a woman under 30 with Graves' hyperthyroidism. The source material was peripheral blood or thyroid tissue (not recorded which). The chain has TRBV2 and TRBJ1-6, with D possibly TRBD1 on 5 matching bases. In nucleotides, the CDR3 is TGTGCCAGCAGCGGAGACAGAGCCTATTCACCCCTCCACTTT. As protein: CASSGDRAYSPLHF.